The T cell receptor (beta chain) described here comes from a study of regulatory T cells in long-lasting Graves disease. Overall study results and limits: Persistent Graves' patients showed a TCR diversity that was lower than that of newly diagnosed ones. Rather than thyroid tissue, only peripheral blood underwent study.

Details on this clonotype: Antigen specificity is unknown. A far bigger clonotype differs at one base, so this is likely a read error.

CDR3-region Arm-PCR and iRepertoire HTBI primers produced the TCR beta libraries. Each CDR3 protein is one row after TCRdb ran MiXCR on the multiplex PCR reads. The table includes 400,000 to 500,000 distinct CDR3 sequences, about a sixth detected once. The time point denotes: newly diagnosed GD, antithyroid drugs for less than 3 months. The TCR library used RNA extracted from PBMCs. The sample was also reused in another study, on T cells in Graves' hyperthyroidism and ophthalmopathy. As that report states: The majority of expanded thyroid clonotypes above 0.001 also appeared in blood. Stable hyperthyroidism was told apart from ophthalmopathy by a model built on 13 V-J features.

The material was peripheral blood mononuclear cells (PBMCs), obtained at new diagnosis, from a patient treated with antithyroid drugs. This TCR derives from a woman aged 30 to 39 with Graves disease.

The CDR3 nucleotides read TGTGCCAGCATCCGAGGCCCTGGGGCTTTCTTT. As protein: CASIRGPGAFF. This rearrangement joins TRBV10-3 to TRBJ1-1; D is undetermined. The CDR3 totals 11 residues. The V end lost 10 bases, the J end lost 11 bases, and 17 bases lay between the germline ends. Germline CDR1 reads ENHRY; CDR2 reads SYGVKD.